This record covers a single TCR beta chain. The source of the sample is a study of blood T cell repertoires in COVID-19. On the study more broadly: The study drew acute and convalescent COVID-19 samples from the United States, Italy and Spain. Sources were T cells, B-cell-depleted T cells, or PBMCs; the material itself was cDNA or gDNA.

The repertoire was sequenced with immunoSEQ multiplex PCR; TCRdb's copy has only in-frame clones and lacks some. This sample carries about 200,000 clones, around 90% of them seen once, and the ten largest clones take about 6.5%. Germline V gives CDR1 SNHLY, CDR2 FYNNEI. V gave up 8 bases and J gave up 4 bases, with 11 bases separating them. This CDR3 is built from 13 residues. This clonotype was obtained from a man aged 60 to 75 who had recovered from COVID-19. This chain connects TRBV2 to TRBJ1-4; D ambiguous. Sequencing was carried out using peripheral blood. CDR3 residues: CASSGLNNEKLFF. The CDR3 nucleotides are TGTGCCAGCTCGGGATTGAATAATGAAAAACTGTTTTTT.